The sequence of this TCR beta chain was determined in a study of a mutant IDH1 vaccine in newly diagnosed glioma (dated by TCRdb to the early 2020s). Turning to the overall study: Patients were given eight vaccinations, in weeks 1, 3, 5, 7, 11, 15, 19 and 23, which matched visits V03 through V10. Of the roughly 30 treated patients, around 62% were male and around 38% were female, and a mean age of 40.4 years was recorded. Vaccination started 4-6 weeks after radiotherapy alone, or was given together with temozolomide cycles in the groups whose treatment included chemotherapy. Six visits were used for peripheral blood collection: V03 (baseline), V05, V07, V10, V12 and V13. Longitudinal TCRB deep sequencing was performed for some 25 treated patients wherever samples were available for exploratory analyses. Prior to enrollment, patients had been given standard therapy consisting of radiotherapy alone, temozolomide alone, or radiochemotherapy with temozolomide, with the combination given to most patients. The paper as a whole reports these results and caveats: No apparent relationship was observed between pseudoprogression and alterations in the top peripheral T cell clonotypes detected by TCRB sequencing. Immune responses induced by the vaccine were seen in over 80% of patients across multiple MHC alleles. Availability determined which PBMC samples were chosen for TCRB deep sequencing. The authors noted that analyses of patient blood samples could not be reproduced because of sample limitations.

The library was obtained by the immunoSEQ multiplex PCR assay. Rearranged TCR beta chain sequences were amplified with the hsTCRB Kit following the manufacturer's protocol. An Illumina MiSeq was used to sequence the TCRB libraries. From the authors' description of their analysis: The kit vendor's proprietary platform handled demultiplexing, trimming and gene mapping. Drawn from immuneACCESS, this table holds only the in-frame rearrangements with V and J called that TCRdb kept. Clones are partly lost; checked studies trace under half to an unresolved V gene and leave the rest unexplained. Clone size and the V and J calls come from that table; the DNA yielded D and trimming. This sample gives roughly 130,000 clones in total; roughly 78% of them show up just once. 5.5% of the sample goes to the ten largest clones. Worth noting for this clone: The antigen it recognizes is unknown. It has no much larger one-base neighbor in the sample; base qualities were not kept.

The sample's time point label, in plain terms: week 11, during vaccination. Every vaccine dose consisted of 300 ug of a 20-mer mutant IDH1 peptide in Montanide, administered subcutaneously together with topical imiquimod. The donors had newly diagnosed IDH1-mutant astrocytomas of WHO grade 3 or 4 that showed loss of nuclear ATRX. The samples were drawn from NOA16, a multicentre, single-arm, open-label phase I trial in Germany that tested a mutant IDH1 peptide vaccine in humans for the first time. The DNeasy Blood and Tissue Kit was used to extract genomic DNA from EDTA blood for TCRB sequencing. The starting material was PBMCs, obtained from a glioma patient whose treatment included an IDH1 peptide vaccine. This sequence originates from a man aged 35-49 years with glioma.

Here the CDR3 is given as CASSLGRAEQFF. At the DNA level, the sequence is TGTGCCAGCAGCTTAGGCAGGGCAGAGCAGTTCTTC. The chain couples TRBV13 to TRBJ2-1, and the D gene may be TRBD1, 5 bases matching. V is shortened by 0 bases, J by 10 bases, and the region joining them spans 7 bases. The CDR3 sequence holds 12 residues, the cysteine and phenylalanine included. This entry keeps only the CDR3 DNA: 36 bases, framed from base 1. Per the germline V gene (reference sequence), PRHDT is the CDR1 and FYEKMQ is the CDR2.